The clone carrying this T cell receptor (beta chain) was detected only once. Its antigen is undetermined. At the deep level, the assay was run. The method was immunoSEQ multiplex PCR; TCRdb's version includes in-frame clones alone and lacks a portion of them. This repertoire shows 2 million to 2.5 million clones, just under 95% found once; its top ten account for approximately 0.4%. This sample stems from a study of shared clonotypes between healthy human individuals. Study-wide context: Three plates were used per donor for CD4 naive, three for CD4 memory, two for CD8 naive and one for CD8 memory. Study-wide results and limits: Richness estimates generally favored naive over memory subsets.

The CDR3 sequence is 12 residues long. Germline assignment: CDR1 SGHAT and CDR2 FQDESV (reference sequence). The germline V and J ends were trimmed by 1 base and 2 bases, with 3 bases remaining between them. The receptor's source is a man younger than 35 in good health. Some clones in this sample may be carry-over from other donors' samples. The sample was naive CD4+ T cells from PBMCs. Subset indicated: CD45RA+ positively selected. J is TRBJ2-7 and V is TRBV11-1; D is unresolved. The CDR3 spells CASSLGTYEQYF. The CDR3 bases are TGTGCCAGCAGCTTAGGGACCTACGAGCAGTACTTC.